The clone carrying this TCR beta chain was seen a few times. What it binds is unknown. This sample was included in a study of post-analysis software for immune sequencing data. Study observations and caveats: In patients, five TRBV segments were more frequent than in controls, with TRBV5-6, TRBV5-1 and TRBV20-1 among them.

CDR3 length: 14 amino acids. Trimming removed 8 bases from V and 2 bases from J, with 15 bases in between. The V gene's germline CDR1 is KGHSH and CDR2 LQKENI. Built from TCR beta cDNA, the libraries had unique molecular identifiers in them. TCRdb re-called the PCR reads through MiXCR, storing one row per CDR3 protein. The data contain about 540,000 distinct CDR3 sequences, around a third of them singletons. The source material was blood. The chain couples TRBV18 to TRBJ2-5; D is possibly TRBD1 (6 bases). The sequence was obtained from a girl younger than 18 with multiple sclerosis. The CDR3 region is CASQGTSKQETQYF. For the CDR3, the DNA is TGTGCCAGCCAAGGGACATCAAAGCAAGAGACCCAGTACTTC.